The 12 T cell receptor beta chains in this list originate from one sample, sequenced in a study of CD4 and CD8 cells across lung adenocarcinoma regions. TCRdb re-called the PCR reads through MiXCR, storing one row per CDR3 protein. Among 3,000 to 3,500 distinct CDR3 sequences, more than 55% were seen once, and the ten largest hold approximately 16%. The sequenced material came from CD8+ T cells from the margin of a lung tumor. These receptors all come from a female donor with lung adenocarcinoma. The CD4 and CD8 labels of this study may be unreliable.

The table lists this clonotype with a count of one. The chain couples TRBV6-1 to TRBJ2-1; 9 positions match TRBD2. CDR3 length equals 17 residues. The germline CDR1 and CDR2 sequences are MNHNS and SASEGT. V shed 6 bases, J shed 7 bases, and the junction held 16 bases outside the gene matches. The CDR3 loop is CASSAYHLAGGLNEQFF. The CDR3, as DNA: TGTGCCAGCAGCGCATATCACCTTGCGGGAGGGCTTAATGAGCAGTTCTTC.

This chain joins TRBV7-2 and TRBJ2-5; D uncertain. Germline assignment: CDR1 SGHTA and CDR2 FQGNSA. The CDR3 consists of 13 residues. Trimming left V 3 bases short and J 2 bases short, with 7 bases between. CDR3 loop: CASSFQRQETQYF. CDR3 in DNA: TGTGCCAGCAGCTTCCAACGGCAAGAGACCCAGTACTTC.

The chain has TRBV11-2 and TRBJ2-1; D unclear. The V gene's germline CDR1 is SGHAT and CDR2 FQNNGV. There are 14 residues in the CDR3. Between the trimmed V and J ends, which lost 2 bases and 9 bases, there was a span of 14 bases. The CDR3 DNA reads TGTGCCAGCAGCTTATCGGCCGGTATCGCTGAGCAGTTCTTC. As protein: CASSLSAGIAEQFF.

The chain couples TRBV7-9 to TRBJ2-1; the D gene is possibly TRBD1 (6 bases). V dropped 2 bases and J dropped 3 bases, with 11 bases sitting between them. Germline CDR1 is SEHNR and CDR2 is FQNEAQ (reference sequence). The CDR3 is 15 amino acids. The CDR3 nucleotides read TGTGCCAGCAGCTTACAGGGGTCTAGCTACAATGAGCAGTTCTTC. Amino acid sequence: CASSLQGSSYNEQFF.

Notes on this clonotype: With a much larger clone just one base away, this may be a read error. This rearrangement joins TRBV6-4 to TRBJ2-2; TRBD2 aligns across 12 bases. The CDR3 has 17 amino acids. In germline, CDR1 is MRHNA, CDR2 SNTAGT. CDR3 bases: TGTGCCAGCAGAAGAGCTAGCGGGGGGGCGAACACCGGGGAGCCGTTTTTT. Translated: CASRRASGGANTGEPFF.

The chain carries TRBV25-1 and TRBJ2-2, with TRBD2 as a possible D gene (5 bases). Germline assignment: CDR1 MGHDK and CDR2 SYGVNS. Trimming cost V 3 bases and J 7 bases, with 9 bases left between them. The CDR3 is 13 amino acids. The CDR3 is CASSEMGVGELFF. The CDR3 DNA follows: TGTGCCAGCAGTGAGATGGGAGTCGGGGAGCTGTTTTTT.

This clonotype was counted once. This chain connects TRBV6-1 to TRBJ2-1; 11 bases are shared with TRBD2. CDR3 size: 15 residues. Germline V lookup: CDR1 MNHNS, CDR2 SASEGT. Unmatched junction bases numbered 4, after V lost 1 base and J lost 8 bases. The CDR3 protein is CASSEVSSGRDEQFF. DNA of the CDR3: TGTGCCAGCAGTGAAGTGAGTAGCGGGAGGGATGAGCAGTTCTTC.

This chain uses TRBV6-5 with TRBJ1-6; no reliable D call. Germline lookup yields CDR1 MNHEY and CDR2 SVGAGI. The CDR3 runs 13 residues. Trimming pared 7 bases from V and 4 bases from J, leaving 8 bases between. The CDR3 nucleotides are TGTGCCAGCAATTGGGATTATAATTCACCCCTCCACTTT. Protein: CASNWDYNSPLHF.

The chain carries TRBV7-3 and TRBJ2-3, with 14 bases identical to TRBD2. Germline CDR1 is SGHTA and CDR2 is FQGTGA. The CDR3 extends over 17 amino acids. The junction had 9 bases not matched to a gene; V was cut back by 4 bases and J by 6 bases. CDR3: CASSSGLAGGWVDTQYF. The CDR3 nucleotides are TGTGCCAGCAGCTCCGGACTAGCGGGAGGCTGGGTCGATACGCAGTATTTT.

The DNA of the CDR3 is TGTGCCAGCAGTGAAGTCGGGGCAGACTATGGCTACACCTTC. Its translation is CASSEVGADYGYTF. The J gene is TRBJ1-2, the V gene TRBV6-1; D is perhaps TRBD1 (5 bases). The germline gives CDR1 MNHNS, CDR2 SASEGT. V lost 1 base, J lost 3 bases, and 9 bases lay in between. CDR3 length: 14 residues.

The chain employs TRBV12-3 or TRBV12-4 and TRBJ2-1; either TRBD1 or TRBD2 may supply D (5 bases each). V lost 1 base and J 4 bases, leaving 11 bases between the germline ends. There are 15 residues in the CDR3. The CDR3: CASSLGGSRYNEQFF. Written as DNA, the CDR3 is TGTGCCAGCAGTTTAGGGGGGAGTCGATACAATGAGCAGTTCTTC.

The chain has TRBV6-5 and TRBJ2-4, with D uncertain. Trimming took 7 bases from V and 7 from J, leaving 14 bases between them. Germline CDR1 reads MNHEY; CDR2 reads SVGAGI. CDR3 length equals 13 residues. This CDR3 reads CASMVLSGNIQYF. The DNA of the CDR3 is TGTGCCAGCATGGTACTATCCGGGAACATTCAGTACTTC.